The next 32 T cell receptor beta chains were all read from a single sample in a study of T cell repertoires in cytomegalovirus infection. Their antigens are not known. MiXCR was run by TCRdb on the reads, yielding one entry per CDR3 protein. The sample records fewer than 850,000 distinct CDR3 sequences, roughly 28% being singletons. The starting material was cultured CD8+ T cells from PBMCs, obtained from culture after CMV antigen stimulation. Receptors were obtained from a human donor in good health (CMV status not recorded). Some clones in this sample may be carry-over from other donors' samples.

The chain is built from TRBV7-2 and TRBJ1-2, with D perhaps matching TRBD1 (6 bases). The CDR3 is 15 residues long. Germline V CDR1 and CDR2: SGHTA, FQGNSA. V lost 1 base, J lost 6 bases, and 15 bases lay in between. Written as DNA, the CDR3 is TGTGCCAGCAGCTTAGAGGAGGGGGGGGGTGATGGCTACACCTTC. Protein product: CASSLEEGGGDGYTF.

The chain is built from TRBV7-9 and TRBJ1-1, with TRBD1 identical over 10 bases. J was trimmed by 2 bases and V by 6 bases; bases with no gene match: 9. CDR1 is SEHNR, CDR2 FQNEAQ, per germline (reference sequence). The length of the CDR3 is 16 residues. The CDR3 DNA follows: TGTGCCAGCAGAAACGGACAGGGGGGAAGAAACACTGAAGCTTTCTTT. This codes for CASRNGQGGRNTEAFF.

This clonotype showed up just a few times. The chain has TRBV7-9 and TRBJ1-1; D gene ambiguous. With 5 bases removed from V and 1 base from J, the gap between germline ends came to 14 bases. Per the germline V gene, CDR1 is SEHNR and CDR2 is FQNEAQ (reference sequence). The CDR3 contains 15 residues. This CDR3 is CASSPPAGSNTEAFF. The CDR3 DNA is TGTGCCAGCAGCCCCCCTGCGGGTTCGAACACTGAAGCTTTCTTT.

This clonotype came up a few times. The chain combines TRBV24-1 with TRBJ1-2; no reliable D call. The germline CDR1 and CDR2 sequences are KGHDR and SFDVKD. The CDR3 sequence is 15 residues long. The V end lost 2 bases, the J end lost 8 bases, and 17 bases lay between the germline ends. The CDR3 region has the DNA TGTGCCACCAGTGATTCTCGACTGGATAGTCACGGCTACACCTTC. Its protein is CATSDSRLDSHGYTF.

The CDR3 nucleotides are TGTGCCAGCAGGGGTCTTTGGACAGGGAACTCCTACGAGCAGTACGTC. Protein: CASRGLWTGNSYEQYV. The chain is built from TRBV6-1 and TRBJ2-7, with TRBD1 identical over 8 bases. This CDR3 has 16 amino acids. Germline V gives CDR1 MNHNS, CDR2 SASEGT. The V segment lost 6 bases and the J segment 0 bases; nucleotides outside the gene matches: 10.

This chain links TRBV7-2 with TRBJ2-1; possibly TRBD1 for D (6 bases). Trimming left V 3 bases short and J 4 bases short, with 16 bases between. This CDR3 region has 16 residues. CDR1 is SGHTA, CDR2 FQGNSA, per germline. Written as DNA, the CDR3 is TGTGCCAGCAGCTTTGGTGGGGGCGGGTGGTACAATGAGCAGTTCTTC. It specifies CASSFGGGGWYNEQFF.

The genes are TRBV27 and TRBJ2-7; D is possibly TRBD1 or TRBD2 (5 bases each). The CDR3 has 12 residues. Looked up from germline, CDR1 is MNHEY and CDR2 is SMNVEV (reference sequence). With 11 bases removed from V and 3 bases from J, the gap between germline ends came to 14 bases. The CDR3 here is CAVTGRNYEQYF. The CDR3 bases are TGTGCCGTAACGGGACGGAACTACGAGCAGTACTTC.

This clonotype turned up a few times. The chain joins TRBV6-1 to TRBJ2-7; possible D gene TRBD1, 6 bases. Germline V CDR1 and CDR2: MNHNS, SASEGT. The CDR3 sequence is 14 residues long. The V end lost 10 bases, the J end lost 0 bases, and 16 bases lay between the germline ends. In DNA form, the CDR3 reads TGTGCCACTACAGGGTGGGTTAGCTCCTACGAGCAGTACTTC. It translates to CATTGWVSSYEQYF.

This chain joins TRBV6-2 or TRBV6-3 and TRBJ1-2; the D is unclear. Between the trimmed V and J ends, which lost 0 bases and 8 bases, there was a span of 10 bases. Germline values: CDR1 MNHEY, CDR2 SVGEGT. This CDR3 is 13 amino acids long. The CDR3 DNA is TGTGCCAGCAGTTACTCCCGGAGGGAAGGCTACACCTTC. It specifies CASSYSRREGYTF.

This clonotype was counted at least ten times. This chain uses TRBV7-6 with TRBJ2-5; 10 bases are a match to TRBD2. The CDR3 is 15 amino acids. V dropped 0 bases and J dropped 5; count of bases not matched to a gene: 3. The V gene's germline CDR1 is SGHVS and CDR2 FNYEAQ. The CDR3 nucleotides are TGTGCCAGCAGCTTAGCAGCGGGGGGGCCGGAGACCCAGTACTTC. This translates into CASSLAAGGPETQYF.

The gene calls are TRBV6-2 or TRBV6-3 and TRBJ2-1; perhaps TRBD1 as D (6 bases). Germline-derived CDR1 and CDR2 are MNHEY and SVGEGT. The CDR3 sequence is 14 residues long. The ends were cut back, 7 bases at V and 3 bases at J, with 13 bases in the middle. DNA for the CDR3: TGTGCCAGCAATCAGGGGTCTCTCTACAATGAGCAGTTCTTC. It translates to CASNQGSLYNEQFF.

This clonotype has at least ten counts. The chain joins TRBV7-9 to TRBJ1-2; D is undetermined. The CDR3 loop spans 14 amino acids. Looked up from germline, CDR1 is SEHNR and CDR2 is FQNEAQ (reference sequence). V was trimmed by 4 bases and J by 3 bases, leaving 12 bases between them. CDR3 sequence reads: CASSSSSNYYGYTF. For the CDR3, the DNA is TGTGCCAGCAGCTCCTCGAGCAACTACTATGGCTACACCTTC.

The chain is built from TRBV13 and TRBJ2-3; possibly TRBD1 or TRBD2 for D (5 bases each). CDR3 length: 16 amino acids. Germline assignment: CDR1 PRHDT and CDR2 FYEKMQ (reference sequence). The V end lost 1 base, the J end lost 6 bases, and 17 bases lay between the germline ends. CDR3: CASSLAGTGLMDTQYF. DNA of the CDR3: TGTGCCAGCAGCTTAGCCGGGACCGGTTTAATGGATACGCAGTATTTT.

This clonotype was observed a handful of times. V is TRBV15 and J is TRBJ2-6; D may be TRBD2 (7 bases). Germline V CDR1 and CDR2: LNHNV, YYDKDF (reference sequence). Trimming cost V 1 base and J 4 bases, with 14 bases left between them. The CDR3 runs 17 residues. CDR3 sequence reads: CATSRGDGGRGANVLTF. Here the CDR3 DNA reads TGTGCCACCAGCAGAGGGGACGGGGGGCGAGGGGCCAACGTCCTGACTTTC.

This clonotype occurred a few times. The chain combines TRBV6-5 with TRBJ1-1; D uncertain. Trimming took off 0 bases at V and 1 base at J, with 6 bases between the two ends. CDR1 and CDR2 (germline): MNHEY, SVGAGI. This CDR3 comprises 14 residues. The CDR3 DNA sequence: TGTGCCAGCAGTTACTCCACACCGAACACTGAAGCTTTCTTT. It encodes CASSYSTPNTEAFF.

This chain joins TRBV11-3 and TRBJ1-1; TRBD1 is a possible D gene (5 bases). CDR3 length: 13 residues. With 3 bases removed from V and 4 bases from J, the gap between germline ends came to 9 bases. Germline lookup yields CDR1 SGHNT and CDR2 YENEEA. The CDR3 DNA reads as TGTGCCAGCAGCTTTTTCGGGGGCACTGAAGCTTTCTTT. It encodes CASSFFGGTEAFF.

This clonotype has ten or more counts. This rearrangement joins TRBV7-8 to TRBJ1-6, with a possible D match to TRBD1 (6 bases). The CDR3 has 19 amino acids. Germline CDR1 and CDR2: SGHVS and FQNEAQ. Between the trimmed V and J ends, which lost 5 bases and 0 bases, there was a span of 20 bases. The DNA for the CDR3 is TGTGCCAGCAGCCCGCGACAGGATAGGATAAGCTCCTATAATTCACCCCTCCACTTT. Translation: CASSPRQDRISSYNSPLHF.

V and J are TRBV3-1 and TRBJ2-7; maybe TRBD1 (6 bases). This CDR3 has 15 amino acids. Trimming removed 0 bases from V and 8 bases from J, with 17 bases in between. Germline CDR1 reads LGHDT; CDR2 reads YNNKEL (reference sequence). Written as DNA, the CDR3 is TGTGCCAGCAGCCAAGATCCAGGGGATTTTTATCAGCAGTACGTC. It translates to CASSQDPGDFYQQYV.

This sequence joins TRBV25-1 and TRBJ2-1; D is perhaps TRBD1 (6 bases). The CDR3 totals 12 residues. V gave up 7 bases and J gave up 4 bases, with 8 bases separating them. From germline, CDR1 is MGHDK and CDR2 SYGVNS. The CDR3 reads CASTDRYNEQFF. The CDR3 DNA reads TGTGCCAGCACCGACAGGTACAATGAGCAGTTCTTC.

This clonotype was seen repeatedly, ten times or more. The chain joins TRBV27 to TRBJ2-7; D is unresolved. Deletions cut 5 bases from V and 2 bases from J, with 16 bases between. This CDR3 is built from 15 residues. Germline V gene lookup returns CDR1 MNHEY and CDR2 SMNVEV (reference sequence). Written as DNA, the CDR3 is TGTGCCAGCAGTCCGTTACTGAGTGAAACCTACGAGCAGTACTTC. Its protein is CASSPLLSETYEQYF.

This clonotype was seen at least ten times. This chain connects TRBV7-8 to TRBJ2-3, with TRBD2 matching 15 bases. This CDR3 has 18 amino acids. After removal of 4 bases from V and 4 bases from J, the junction contained 9 bases not matched to a gene. The germline V gene has CDR1 SGHVS and CDR2 FQNEAQ. CDR3 region: CASSSGTSGGYLPDTQYF. The CDR3 DNA reads TGTGCCAGCAGCTCAGGGACTAGCGGGGGGTATCTGCCAGATACGCAGTATTTT.

A few counts support this clonotype. This chain uses TRBV29-1 with TRBJ2-5; D gene unclear. V was trimmed by 1 base and J by 10 bases, leaving 4 bases between them. Germline loops: CDR1 SQVTM, CDR2 ANQGSEA. The CDR3 is 9 amino acids. CDR3 loop: CSVEGNQYF. CDR3 coding DNA: TGCAGCGTTGAAGGCAACCAGTACTTC.

The chain employs TRBV5-4 and TRBJ1-6; possibly TRBD1 for D (5 bases). CDR1 is SGHNT, CDR2 YYREEE, per germline (reference sequence). Trimming stripped 5 bases from V and 6 bases from J, with 12 bases between. CDR3 length: 14 amino acids. CDR3 nucleotide sequence: TGTGCCAGCAGTTGGGACTCCGTTAATTCACCCCTCCACTTT. Translation: CASSWDSVNSPLHF.

This clonotype was detected only a few times. The chain combines TRBV29-1 with TRBJ2-3; D gene uncertain. The CDR3 runs to 17 residues. Germline V gene lookup returns CDR1 SQVTM and CDR2 ANQGSEA. Trimming shortened V by 6 bases and J by 0 bases, and 22 bases separated the two germline ends. CDR3 in DNA: TGCAGCGTCGGCAATGACTTCCACCTTACTAGCACAGATACGCAGTATTTT. Protein sequence: CSVGNDFHLTSTDTQYF.

This clonotype was counted ten times or more. V is TRBV7-2 and J is TRBJ2-1; 7 bases match TRBD1. The trim removed 10 bases at V and 12 bases at J, leaving 9 bases unmatched. Germline CDR1 reads SGHTA; CDR2 reads FQGNSA. The CDR3 loop spans 11 amino acids. The CDR3 is CANLEQGWQFF. The CDR3 DNA reads as TGTGCCAATCTTGAACAGGGGTGGCAGTTCTTC. The whole variable domain, remainder taken from reference TRBV7-2 and TRBJ2-1, is GAGVSQSPSNKVTEKGKDVELRCDPISGHTALYWYRQSLGQGLEFLIYFQGNSAPDKSGLPSDRFSAERTGGSVSTLTIQRTQQEDSAVYLCANLEQGWQFFGPGTRLTVL.

This clonotype was detected only a few times. This chain uses TRBV27 with TRBJ1-6; D gene unclear. Trimming took 6 bases from V and 7 from J, leaving 13 bases between them. The CDR3 totals 14 residues. Germline-derived CDR1 and CDR2 are MNHEY and SMNVEV (reference sequence). CDR3 DNA sequence: TGTGCCAGCAGCCCATTCTTCCGGAATTCACCCCTCCACTTT. It translates to CASSPFFRNSPLHF.

Turning to this clonotype: At one end, the junction sequence differs from germline, possibly due to a read error. The chain uses TRBV7-9 and TRBJ2-3; D ambiguous. The V gene's germline CDR1 is SEHNR and CDR2 FQNEAQ (reference sequence). This CDR3 region has 10 residues. CDR3 sequence: CASSFPALHF. CDR3 nucleotides: TGTGCCAGCAGCTTCCCCGCCTTGCATTTT.

The V gene is TRBV7-8, the J gene TRBJ1-3; a possible D gene is TRBD1 (5 bases). The CDR3 covers 19 residues. In germline, CDR1 is SGHVS, CDR2 FQNEAQ. V lost 3 bases and J 0 bases, leaving 21 bases between the germline ends. In DNA form, the CDR3 reads TGTGCCAGCAGCTTCCCTGCTCAAGCGGAGGACAACTCTGGAAACACCATATATTTT. The encoded protein is CASSFPAQAEDNSGNTIYF.

The chain has TRBV6-5 and TRBJ2-1, with TRBD1 matching over 8 bases. The germline V gene has CDR1 MNHEY and CDR2 SVGAGI. V dropped 10 bases and J dropped 7; count of bases not matched to a gene: 12. The length of the CDR3 is 14 residues. The CDR3 sequence is CATINPGQVNEQFF. DNA for the CDR3: TGTGCCACAATAAACCCGGGACAGGTTAATGAGCAGTTCTTC.

The chain couples TRBV13 to TRBJ2-1; a weak D match, TRBD2 (6 bases). V gave up 2 bases and J gave up 4 bases, with 12 bases separating them. The CDR3 covers 15 residues. Germline V gene lookup returns CDR1 PRHDT and CDR2 FYEKMQ (reference sequence). CDR3 sequence (DNA): TGTGCCAGCAGCTTAAATCGGGACTTATACAATGAGCAGTTCTTC. Protein product: CASSLNRDLYNEQFF. The variable domain in full, completed from reference TRBV13 and TRBJ2-1, reads AAGVIQSPRHLIKEKRETATLKCYPIPRHDTVYWYQQGPGQDPQFLISFYEKMQSDKGSIPDRFSAQQFSDYHSELNMSSLELGDSALYFCASSLNRDLYNEQFFGPGTRLTVL.

This clonotype was detected only a few times. This chain connects TRBV27 to TRBJ2-1; 9 bases are a match to TRBD1. CDR3 length equals 16 residues. V lost 1 base and J lost 4; bases outside the gene matches: 5. The germline V gene has CDR1 MNHEY and CDR2 SMNVEV (reference sequence). This CDR3 reads CASSLLGTGMYNEQFF. CDR3 DNA sequence: TGTGCCAGCAGTTTATTGGGGACAGGGATGTACAATGAGCAGTTCTTC.

The table lists this clonotype with many counts. This rearrangement joins TRBV28 to TRBJ2-1, with 9 bases lining up with TRBD2. V shed 5 bases, J shed 7 bases, and the junction held 15 bases outside the gene matches. The V gene's germline CDR1 is MDHEN and CDR2 SYDVKM. This CDR3 spans 17 amino acids. The CDR3 region is CASSLSPQRGAENEQFF. CDR3 nucleotides: TGTGCCAGCAGTCTTAGTCCCCAGCGGGGGGCGGAAAATGAGCAGTTCTTC.